The 23 T cell receptor beta chains reported below all come from one sample, sequenced in a study of cytomegalovirus exposure and HLA in healthy donors. The PCR ran on 60 Vbeta and 13 Jbeta primers. Generated by immunoSEQ multiplex PCR, the TCRdb table keeps only in-frame clones and is missing some. The sample lists roughly 150,000 clones; about three quarters were seen once. Sequencing was carried out using PBMCs. The receptors come from a man younger than 40 in good health and CMV-seropositive.

The V gene is TRBV5-6, the J gene TRBJ1-4, with 7 nucleotides matching TRBD1. V trimming: 4 bases; J trimming: 0 bases; junction bases outside the gene matches: 6. This CDR3 comprises 16 residues. Germline-derived CDR1 and CDR2 are SGHDT and YYEEEE. As DNA, the CDR3 is TGTGCCAGCAGCGCAGACAGGGCCACAACTAATGAAAAACTGTTTTTT. It yields the protein CASSADRATTNEKLFF. Together with reference TRBV5-6 and TRBJ1-4, the CDR3 gives the full variable domain: DAGVTQSPTHLIKTRGQQVTLRCSPKSGHDTVSWYQQALGQGPQFIFQYYEEEERQRGNFPDRFSGHQFPNYSSELNVNALLLGDSALYLCASSADRATTNEKLFFGSGTQLSVL.

This clone was recorded once. A junction boundary mismatches the germline segment, possibly from a read error. The DNA for the CDR3 is TGTGCCAGCAGTGAACGACCCGGGGGACTAGGGTCGAACAATCAGCAGTTCTTC. Residues: CASSERPGGLGSNNQQFF. The chain has TRBV6-1 and TRBJ2-1; 8 nucleotides align to TRBD2. Germline V gene data show CDR1 as MNHNS and CDR2 as SASEGT. The CDR3 length is 18 residues.

This clone was picked up a small number of times. This chain's CDR3 is CASSKERTSTDTQYF. The CDR3 bases are TGTGCCAGCAGCAAAGAGCGAACAAGCACAGATACGCAGTATTTT. V gene TRBV21-1 combines with J gene TRBJ2-3; TRBD2 is the table's D call, not checked against the DNA. TRBV21-1 is given as a pseudogene. This CDR3 spans 15 amino acids.

This clone occurred once. The chain employs TRBV5-4 and TRBJ2-7; no clear D gene. Germline V gives CDR1 SGHNT, CDR2 YYREEE (reference sequence). CDR3 length: 11 residues. The V gene lost 2 bases and the J gene lost 5 bases, with 5 bases spanning the gap. The CDR3 is CASSFGHEQYF. CDR3 sequence (DNA): TGTGCCAGCAGCTTTGGGCACGAGCAGTACTTC.

The sample holds a few counts of this clone. The gene calls are TRBV2 and TRBJ2-7, with D maybe TRBD2 (5 bases). The ends were cut back, 7 bases at V and 0 bases at J, with 16 bases in the middle. Germline assignment: CDR1 SNHLY and CDR2 FYNNEI. CDR3 length: 15 residues. CDR3 amino acids: CASKRTRDSSYEQYF. CDR3 nucleotides: TGTGCCAGCAAGCGGACGAGGGATAGCTCCTACGAGCAGTACTTC.

This clone is a singleton in its sample. The chain carries TRBV10-3 and TRBJ2-7, with 7 bases that match TRBD1. The trim removed 9 bases at V and 5 bases at J, leaving 13 bases unmatched. Germline CDR1 and CDR2: ENHRY and SYGVKD. This CDR3 is 14 amino acids long. The CDR3 spells CAITPGTAKDEQYF. The CDR3 DNA is TGTGCCATTACGCCCGGGACAGCAAAAGACGAGCAGTACTTC.

The chain links TRBV5-6 to TRBJ2-7; 9 positions agree with TRBD1. The germline gives CDR1 SGHDT, CDR2 YYEEEE. The CDR3 contains 15 residues. J lost 9 bases, V lost 4 bases, and 14 bases had no gene match. CDR3 coding DNA: TGTGCCAGCAGCGTTGCGGGACAGGGAATTTCTCGGCAGTACTTC. This gives the protein CASSVAGQGISRQYF.

The rearrangement links TRBV5-1 to TRBJ1-1; TRBD1 agrees at 10 bases. Per germline, CDR1 SGHRS and CDR2 YFSETQ. There are 18 residues in the CDR3. The junction had 9 bases not matched to a gene; V was cut back by 0 bases and J by 1 base. The CDR3: CASSLDRQGANRNTEAFF. CDR3 coding DNA: TGCGCCAGCAGCTTGGACAGACAGGGGGCGAATAGGAACACTGAAGCTTTCTTT.

J is TRBJ1-6 and V is TRBV2; maybe TRBD1 (6 bases). Between the trimmed V and J ends, which lost 6 bases and 7 bases, there was a span of 19 bases. The CDR3 spans 16 residues. Germline CDR1 is SNHLY and CDR2 is FYNNEI. This chain's CDR3 is CASRPPRGGGNSPLHF. In nucleotides, the CDR3 is TGTGCCAGCAGACCCCCGAGGGGGGGAGGGAATTCACCCCTCCACTTT.

Only a few counts were recorded for this clone. The chain employs TRBV28 and TRBJ1-5; 7 nucleotides align to TRBD1. Germline loops: CDR1 MDHEN, CDR2 SYDVKM. V shed 5 bases, J shed 0 bases, and the junction held 10 bases outside the gene matches. The CDR3 length is 17 residues. The DNA for the CDR3 is TGTGCCAGCAGTCCAGGGGACAGTACGTTTAGCAATCAGCCCCAGCATTTT. This codes for CASSPGDSTFSNQPQHF.

The CDR3 loop reads CAISRTEWDIYGYTF. CDR3 sequence (DNA): TGTGCCATCAGTCGGACAGAATGGGATATATATGGCTACACCTTC. The gene calls are TRBV10-3 and TRBJ1-2, with D maybe TRBD1 (6 bases). From germline, CDR1 is ENHRY and CDR2 SYGVKD. Trimming removed 5 bases from V and 5 bases from J, with 18 bases in between. The CDR3 is 15 residues long.

This clone was found once. CDR3 sequence: CASSAGTGLQETQYF. The CDR3 DNA is TGTGCCAGCAGCGCCGGCACAGGGCTCCAAGAGACCCAGTACTTC. The V and J genes are TRBV7-9 and TRBJ2-5, with D maybe TRBD1 (6 bases). From germline, CDR1 is SEHNR and CDR2 FQNEAQ (reference sequence). V was cut by 5 bases and J by 1 base, with 14 bases left in between. The CDR3 is made up of 15 amino acids.

V usage is TRBV27 and J usage is TRBJ1-1; no clear D gene. CDR3 length: 13 amino acids. From germline, CDR1 is MNHEY and CDR2 SMNVEV (reference sequence). V was trimmed by 1 base and J by 6 bases, leaving 9 bases between them. The CDR3 is CASSLFQFSEAFF. CDR3 DNA sequence: TGTGCCAGCAGTTTATTTCAGTTCTCTGAAGCTTTCTTT.

The chain links TRBV2 to TRBJ1-1; TRBD1 agrees at 7 bases. The ends lost 2 bases at V and 1 base at J; junction bases unmatched: 1. Germline-derived CDR1 and CDR2 are SNHLY and FYNNEI. The CDR3 runs 14 residues. CDR3 nucleotides: TGTGCCAGCAGTGAAAGGACAGGGAACACTGAAGCTTTCTTT. It encodes CASSERTGNTEAFF.

This sequence joins TRBV7-9 and TRBJ2-7, with D maybe TRBD1 (5 bases). The germline gives CDR1 SEHNR, CDR2 FQNEAQ (reference sequence). V dropped 1 base and J dropped 2 bases, with 9 bases sitting between them. The CDR3 runs 14 residues. CDR3 residues: CASSLEGETYEQYF. The CDR3 DNA is TGTGCCAGCAGCTTAGAAGGGGAAACCTACGAGCAGTACTTC.

CDR3 region: CASSLFSGSIYEQYF. In nucleotides, the CDR3 is TGCGCCAGCAGCTTGTTTAGCGGGAGTATCTACGAGCAGTACTTC. The chain recombines TRBV5-1 with TRBJ2-7, with TRBD2 matching over 9 bases. Germline CDR1 reads SGHRS; CDR2 reads YFSETQ. The CDR3 extends over 15 amino acids. The V gene end was trimmed by 1 base and the J gene end by 3 bases; junction bases not matched to a gene: 5.

The rearrangement links TRBV29-1 to TRBJ2-5, with D perhaps matching TRBD2 (7 bases). V was shortened by 1 base and J by 4 bases, with 19 bases between the two germline ends. The CDR3 has 16 residues. Germline values: CDR1 SQVTM, CDR2 ANQGSEA. CDR3 region: CSVEAPVRGGGETQYF. The CDR3 DNA reads as TGCAGCGTTGAAGCCCCGGTCAGAGGGGGGGGAGAGACCCAGTACTTC.

V is TRBV29-1 and J is TRBJ2-2, with TRBD2 identical over 12 bases. Losses at the gene ends were 3 bases for V and 8 bases for J; bases not matched to a gene: 4. This CDR3 is built from 14 residues. Per germline, CDR1 SQVTM and CDR2 ANQGSEA. CDR3 in DNA: TGCAGCGTTGAGGCTAGCGGGAGGGCGGGGGAGCTGTTTTTT. This translates into CSVEASGRAGELFF.

The rearrangement joins TRBV6-5 to TRBJ1-2, with 9 bases fitting TRBD1. With 0 bases clipped from V and 4 bases from J, the junction kept 0 bases outside the gene matches. This CDR3 region has 14 residues. Per germline, CDR1 MNHEY and CDR2 SVGAGI. Here the CDR3 reads CASSYSDRGYGYTF. CDR3 sequence (DNA): TGTGCCAGCAGTTACTCGGACAGGGGCTATGGCTACACCTTC.

This chain links TRBV5-1 with TRBJ1-6, with a tentative D call TRBD1 (6 bases). This CDR3 region has 14 residues. CDR1 is SGHRS, CDR2 YFSETQ, per germline. Trimming took 5 bases from V and 7 from J, leaving 13 bases between them. The CDR3 protein is CASRPTGQNSPLHF. CDR3 DNA sequence: TGCGCCAGCAGACCAACAGGGCAAAATTCACCCCTCCACTTT.

This clone was observed a handful of times. The chain recombines TRBV7-9 with TRBJ2-6, with 7 bases matching TRBD1. The V gene's germline CDR1 is SEHNR and CDR2 FQNEAQ (reference sequence). V trimming: 9 bases; J trimming: 1 base; junction bases outside the gene matches: 9. The CDR3 spans 16 residues. DNA for the CDR3: TGTGCCAGGATGAACACAGGGGAGTCTGGGGCCAACGTCCTGACTTTC. Translation: CARMNTGESGANVLTF.

As DNA, the CDR3 is TGTGCCAGCAGCTTATTTTCGGGACAGGGGGCAGGAAGCTCCTACAATGAGCAGTTCTTC. Its protein product is CASSLFSGQGAGSSYNEQFF. The rearrangement links TRBV7-6 to TRBJ2-1, with TRBD1 identical over 12 bases. The germline V gene has CDR1 SGHVS and CDR2 FNYEAQ. The CDR3 spans 20 residues. Unmatched junction bases numbered 11, after V lost 2 bases and J lost 0 bases. Drawing the rest from reference TRBV7-6 and TRBJ2-1, the complete variable domain is GAGVSQSPRYKVTKRGQDVALRCDPISGHVSLYWYRQALGQGPEFLTYFNYEAQQDKSGLPNDRFSAERPEGSISTLTIQRTEQRDSAMYRCASSLFSGQGAGSSYNEQFFGPGTRLTVL.

This chain links TRBV30 with TRBJ2-4, with 8 bases lining up with TRBD1. This CDR3 has 15 amino acids. The trim removed 5 bases at V and 0 bases at J, leaving 6 bases unmatched. The germline CDR1 and CDR2 sequences are GTSNPN and SVGIG (reference sequence). CDR3 protein: CAWARQGLAKNIQYF. The DNA for the CDR3 is TGTGCCTGGGCACGACAGGGGCTAGCCAAAAACATTCAGTACTTC.